This T cell receptor beta chain originates from a study of metastatic and nonmetastatic thyroid tumors. Study background: Malignant thyroid and benign thyroid patients provided blood and tumor or nodule tissue whose repertoires were compared.

This clone was detected only a few times. No antigen is known for it. Notes on the study in general: Reported TCR beta diversity, measured in blood and tumor, was significantly higher for malignant thyroid tumors than for benign nodules.

No treatment of any kind had been given to any patient before thyroid surgery. Authors' methods: In papillary thyroid cancer, a distant-metastasis classifier was built using CDR3 differences across clinicopathological groups. TCRdb reprocessed the PCR reads via MiXCR. The V and J calls here are based on TCRdb, not the publication. Of about 16,000 clones listed, around 29% were seen once; the top ten hold roughly 14%. The CDR3 spans 17 residues. The ends were cut back, 3 bases at V and 4 bases at J, with 18 bases in the middle. The V gene's germline CDR1 is MNHNS and CDR2 SASEGT. The receptor's source is a female donor with papillary thyroid cancer or a benign thyroid nodule (not recorded which). Some clones in this sample may be carry-over from other donors' samples. The J gene is TRBJ2-2, the V gene TRBV6-1; a weak D match, TRBD1 (5 bases). Sample: adjacent normal tissue. The CDR3 reads CASSDFGHRTTTGELFF. The CDR3 nucleotides are TGTGCCAGCAGTGACTTTGGACACCGAACGACCACCGGGGAGCTGTTTTTT.